The entry that follows covers one T cell receptor (beta chain) sequence. No antigen is known for it. No per-base quality is available; no much larger clone lies one base away. The data are from a study of radiotherapy plus CTLA-4 blockade in lung cancer (dated by TCRdb to 2017 to 2018). Broadly, across the study: Objective responses were observed in around 20% of enrolled patients, and disease control was achieved in less than 40%. Broader findings and caveats from the paper: The strongest predictors of response were reported to be early dynamic shifts in blood T cell clones along with a rise in serum interferon-beta following radiation. After treatment with radiotherapy and ipilimumab, TCR clones that came from tumors expanded in the peripheral blood.

The library was obtained by the immunoSEQ multiplex PCR assay. The immuneACCESS repertoire file appears here via TCRdb, limited to in-frame rearrangements. These files lack a portion of the clones; in checked studies, under half of the deficit traces to unresolved V genes, and the cause of the others is not known. This sample has 50,000 to 65,000 clones in its table, and 75% to 85% of those were observed once. The ten largest clonotypes hold approximately 9% of the sample. The V and J ends are trimmed by 5 bases and 3 bases, leaving 4 bases between them. The germline V gene (reference sequence) yields MNHEY for CDR1 and SMNVEV for CDR2. The CDR3 holds 11 amino acids from the cysteine to the phenylalanine. Solely the CDR3 DNA is kept, with 33 bases framed from the first base. The study tested focal radiation therapy combined with CTLA-4 blockade (ipilimumab) in patients with chemo-refractory metastatic non-small-cell lung cancer.

The rearrangement combines TRBV27 with TRBJ2-5; a confident D gene designation cannot be given. The sequencing here drew on peripheral blood, taken from a patient treated with radiotherapy plus ipilimumab. The TCR originated in a human donor with non-small cell lung cancer who had a complete response to radiotherapy plus ipilimumab. The CDR3 region reads CASSTKETQYF. The DNA sequence reads TGTGCCAGCAGTACAAAAGAGACCCAGTACTTC.